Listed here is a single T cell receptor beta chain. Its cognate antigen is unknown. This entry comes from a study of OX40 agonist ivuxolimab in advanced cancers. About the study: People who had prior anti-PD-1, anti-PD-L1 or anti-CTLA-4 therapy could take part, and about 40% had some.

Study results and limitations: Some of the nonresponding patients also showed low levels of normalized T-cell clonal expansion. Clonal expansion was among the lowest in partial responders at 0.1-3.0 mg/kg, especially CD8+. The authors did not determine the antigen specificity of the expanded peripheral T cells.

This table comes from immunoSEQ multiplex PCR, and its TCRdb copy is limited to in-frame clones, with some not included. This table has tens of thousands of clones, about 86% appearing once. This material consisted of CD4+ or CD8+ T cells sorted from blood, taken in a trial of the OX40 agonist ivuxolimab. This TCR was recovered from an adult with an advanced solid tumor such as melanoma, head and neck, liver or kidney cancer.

The CDR3 bases are TGTGCCAGCAGCCAGGCTAGCGGGGGCAACAATGAGCAGTTCTTC. Its protein product is CASSQASGGNNEQFF. The chain is built from TRBV4-2 and TRBJ2-1; 10 positions agree with TRBD2. This CDR3 has 15 residues. Trimming removed 3 bases from V and 5 bases from J; junction bases left unmatched: 4. Germline V CDR1 and CDR2: LGHNA, YNFKEQ.